These 17 T cell receptor beta chains were all obtained from the same sample, sequenced in a study of PD-1 blockade in mismatch repair-deficient tumors. Profiled with immunoSEQ multiplex PCR; TCRdb holds only in-frame clones, not every one. Among some 120,000 clones listed, around nine tenths were seen once. The specimen was peripheral blood, collected 70 to 72 weeks after starting pembrolizumab. The receptors were sampled from an adult with mismatch repair-deficient cancer.

The chain has TRBV4-2 and TRBJ2-7; TRBD1 agrees at 10 bases. Germline V gives CDR1 LGHNA, CDR2 YNFKEQ. V gave up 3 bases and J gave up 4 bases; unmatched junction bases: 6. CDR3 length equals 15 residues. CDR3 sequence: CASSHPTGGNYEQYF. CDR3 coding DNA: TGTGCCAGCAGCCACCCGACAGGGGGCAATTACGAGCAGTACTTC.

The chain carries TRBV10-3 and TRBJ2-1; possible D gene TRBD2, 5 bases. The CDR3 consists of 15 residues. CDR1 is ENHRY and CDR2 is SYGVKD in the germline V gene. Trimming cost V 6 bases and J 5 bases, with 17 bases left between them. CDR3 coding DNA: TGTGCCATCAGGGGCGAGTTTATCGGGAACAATGAGCAGTTCTTC. It yields the protein CAIRGEFIGNNEQFF.

This clone occurred a few times. The chain is built from TRBV28 and TRBJ1-5, with D possibly being TRBD1 (6 bases). The CDR3 is 14 amino acids. Germline V lookup: CDR1 MDHEN, CDR2 SYDVKM. Trimming left V 2 bases short and J 6 bases short, with 11 bases between. The CDR3 nucleotides read TGTGCCAGCAGTTTAGAGCAGGGGAGTCAGCCCCAGCATTTT. Translating gives CASSLEQGSQPQHF.

This clone appeared a few times. The chain employs TRBV28 and TRBJ1-2, with TRBD1 as a possible D gene (5 bases). This CDR3 contains 14 residues. V lost 5 bases, J lost 8 bases, and 18 bases lay in between. Per germline, CDR1 MDHEN and CDR2 SYDVKM. In DNA form, the CDR3 reads TGTGCCAGCAGTCCGTACCAGGGATTAGACGGCTACACCTTC. Protein sequence: CASSPYQGLDGYTF.

This chain joins TRBV11-2 and TRBJ2-1; 11 positions match TRBD2. V shed 1 base, J shed 9 bases, and the junction held 8 bases outside the gene matches. Per the germline V gene, CDR1 is SGHAT and CDR2 is FQNNGV. This CDR3 has 16 residues. The CDR3 bases are TGTGCCAGCAGCTTAGGGACGGAACTAGCGGGAGTTGAGCAGTTCTTC. This translates into CASSLGTELAGVEQFF.

The genes are TRBV21-1 and TRBJ1-5. TRBV21-1 is a listed pseudogene. The CDR3 runs 15 residues. The CDR3 DNA reads TGTGCCAGCAGCAAAAGGGGGGTTAGCAATCAGCCCCAGCATTTT. Its protein product is CASSKRGVSNQPQHF.

This chain connects TRBV7-6 to TRBJ1-2, with a weak D call TRBD1 (5 bases). The CDR3 has 15 amino acids. V lost 5 bases and J 7 bases, leaving 20 bases between the germline ends. CDR1 is SGHVS and CDR2 is FNYEAQ in the germline V gene. The CDR3 bases are TGTGCCAGCAGCCAGGACCCAGGTCGCCAGGGTGGCTACACCTTC. This gives the protein CASSQDPGRQGGYTF.

The rearrangement links TRBV6-5 to TRBJ2-1; D may be TRBD2 (6 bases). The CDR3 has 14 amino acids. The V gene's germline CDR1 is MNHEY and CDR2 SVGAGI. V was cut by 3 bases and J by 7 bases, with 13 bases left in between. The CDR3 here is CASSYISGENEQFF. The CDR3 coding sequence is TGTGCCAGCAGTTATATTTCGGGGGAGAATGAGCAGTTCTTC.

With respect to this clone: This specimen includes other DNA sequences encoding the same CDR3. The chain combines TRBV2 with TRBJ2-3; maybe TRBD1 (6 bases). CDR1 is SNHLY, CDR2 FYNNEI, per germline. CDR3 length equals 14 residues. V was shortened by 6 bases and J by 0 bases, with 10 bases between the two germline ends. The CDR3 sequence is CASSRDRSTDTQYF. The CDR3 DNA reads TGTGCCAGCAGCCGAGACAGGAGCACAGATACGCAGTATTTT. Combining the CDR3 with reference TRBV2 and TRBJ2-3 gives the whole variable domain EPEVTQTPSHQVTQMGQEVILRCVPISNHLYFYWYRQILGQKVEFLVSFYNNEISEKSEIFDDQFSVERPDGSNFTLKIRSTKLEDSAMYFCASSRDRSTDTQYFGPGTRLTVL.

The chain links TRBV6-5 to TRBJ2-7; D might be TRBD2 (5 bases). The germline V and J ends were trimmed by 11 bases and 0 bases, with 14 bases remaining between them. The V gene's germline CDR1 is MNHEY and CDR2 SVGAGI. The CDR3 sequence is 13 residues long. Here the CDR3 reads CAFQLVFSYEQYF. CDR3 in DNA: TGTGCCTTCCAACTAGTTTTCTCCTACGAGCAGTACTTC.

The rearrangement joins TRBV4-1 to TRBJ1-1; D is possibly TRBD1 (6 bases). The germline V gene encodes CDR1 MGHRA and CDR2 YSYEKL. V lost 0 bases and J lost 5, with 16 bases in between. The CDR3 has 16 residues. The CDR3, as DNA: TGCGCCAGCAGCCAAGAAACGGGGGGCCGGGGAACTGAAGCTTTCTTT. This gives the protein CASSQETGGRGTEAFF.

This chain's CDR3 is CASSEGDPTNTGELFF. The CDR3 region has the DNA TGTGCCAGCAGTGAGGGTGACCCCACGAACACCGGGGAGCTGTTTTTT. The genes are TRBV6-4 and TRBJ2-2; D not resolved. From germline, CDR1 is MRHNA and CDR2 SNTAGT. The CDR3 has 16 amino acids. V lost 3 bases to trimming and J lost 0 bases, with 11 bases between them.

The genes are TRBV30 and TRBJ2-2; D may be TRBD2 (5 bases). The CDR3 loop spans 12 amino acids. The ends were cut back, 4 bases at V and 6 bases at J, with 9 bases in the middle. Germline V lookup: CDR1 GTSNPN, CDR2 SVGIG (reference sequence). The DNA of the CDR3 is TGTGCCTGGACCGTAGCGCCCGGGGAGCTGTTTTTT. Translation: CAWTVAPGELFF.

This chain connects TRBV12-5 to TRBJ2-1, with D unclear. Germline CDR1 reads LGHNT; CDR2 reads FRNRAP. V gave up 3 bases and J gave up 9 bases, with 9 bases separating them. The CDR3 consists of 12 residues. CDR3 in amino acids: CASGFPLSEQFF. CDR3 bases: TGTGCTAGTGGTTTTCCCCTGAGTGAGCAGTTCTTC.

The V call is TRBV19, the J call TRBJ2-7, with a weak D call TRBD2 (6 bases). Trimming removed 0 bases at V and 5 bases at J, with 14 bases between. Germline CDR1 is LNHDA and CDR2 is SQIVND (reference sequence). The CDR3 covers 15 residues. CDR3 protein: CASSIDPTGVDEQYF. CDR3 nucleotide sequence: TGTGCCAGTAGTATAGATCCAACGGGAGTAGACGAGCAGTACTTC.

This chain joins TRBV7-9 and TRBJ2-7; 8 bases line up with TRBD1. Germline CDR1 is SEHNR and CDR2 is FQNEAQ (reference sequence). V shed 3 bases, J shed 5 bases, and the junction held 9 bases outside the gene matches. The CDR3 runs 15 residues. CDR3 in DNA: TGTGCCAGCAGCTTCACTACAGGGGGTATCAACGAGCAGTACTTC. Translation gives CASSFTTGGINEQYF.

The J gene is TRBJ2-1, the V gene TRBV28; 7 bases agree with TRBD1. The ends lost 5 bases at V and 2 bases at J; junction bases unmatched: 9. The V gene's germline CDR1 is MDHEN and CDR2 SYDVKM. This CDR3 is built from 16 residues. The CDR3 DNA follows: TGTGCCAGCAGTACTAAGGACAGGCCCCCCTACAATGAGCAGTTCTTC. It is translated as CASSTKDRPPYNEQFF.